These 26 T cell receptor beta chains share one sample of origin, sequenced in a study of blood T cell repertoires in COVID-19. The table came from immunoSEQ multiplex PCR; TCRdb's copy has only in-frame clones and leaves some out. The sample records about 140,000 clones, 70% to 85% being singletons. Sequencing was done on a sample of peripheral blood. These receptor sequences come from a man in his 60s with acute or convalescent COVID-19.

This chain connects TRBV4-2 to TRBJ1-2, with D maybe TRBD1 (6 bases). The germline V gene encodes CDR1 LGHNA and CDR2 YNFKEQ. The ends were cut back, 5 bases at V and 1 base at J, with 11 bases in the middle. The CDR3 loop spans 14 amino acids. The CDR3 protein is CASSYGDINYGYTF. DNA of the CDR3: TGTGCCAGCAGCTACGGGGACATTAACTATGGCTACACCTTC.

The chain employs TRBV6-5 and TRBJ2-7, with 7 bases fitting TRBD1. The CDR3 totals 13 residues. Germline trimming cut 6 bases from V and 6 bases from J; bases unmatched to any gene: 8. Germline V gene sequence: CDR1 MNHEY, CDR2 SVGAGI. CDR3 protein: CASRLTNRGEQYF. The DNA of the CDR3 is TGTGCCAGCAGATTGACTAACAGGGGCGAGCAGTACTTC.

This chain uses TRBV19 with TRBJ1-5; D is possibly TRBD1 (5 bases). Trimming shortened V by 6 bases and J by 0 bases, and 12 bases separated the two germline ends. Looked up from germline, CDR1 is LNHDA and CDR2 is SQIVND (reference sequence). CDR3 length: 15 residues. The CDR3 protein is CASSLTEYSNQPQHF. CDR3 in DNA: TGTGCCAGTAGCCTGACAGAATATAGCAATCAGCCCCAGCATTTT. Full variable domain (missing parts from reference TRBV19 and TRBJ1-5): DGGITQSPKYLFRKEGQNVTLSCEQNLNHDAMYWYRQDPGQGLRLIYYSQIVNDFQKGDIAEGYSVSREKKESFPLTVTSAQKNPTAFYLCASSLTEYSNQPQHFGDGTRLSIL.

The CDR3 region is CASTQPRGATNEKLFF. The CDR3 DNA sequence: TGTGCCAGCACCCAACCTCGGGGGGCAACTAATGAAAAACTGTTTTTT. V is TRBV2 and J is TRBJ1-4, with D tentatively TRBD1 (5 bases). This CDR3 contains 16 residues. V was cut by 7 bases and J by 0 bases, with 15 bases left in between. Germline values: CDR1 SNHLY, CDR2 FYNNEI.

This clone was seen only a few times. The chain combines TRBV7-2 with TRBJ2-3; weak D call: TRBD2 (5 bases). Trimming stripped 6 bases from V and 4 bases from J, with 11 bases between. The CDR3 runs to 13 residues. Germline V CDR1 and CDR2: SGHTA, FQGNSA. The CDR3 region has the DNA TGTGCCAGCAGGAGGGAGCTGGCAGATACGCAGTATTTT. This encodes CASRRELADTQYF.

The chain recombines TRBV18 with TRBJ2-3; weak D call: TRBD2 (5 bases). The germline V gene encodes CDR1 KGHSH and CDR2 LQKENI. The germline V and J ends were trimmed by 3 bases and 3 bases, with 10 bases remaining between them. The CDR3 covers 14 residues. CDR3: CASSPNTGTDTQYF. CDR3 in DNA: TGTGCCAGCTCACCGAATACGGGGACAGATACGCAGTATTTT.

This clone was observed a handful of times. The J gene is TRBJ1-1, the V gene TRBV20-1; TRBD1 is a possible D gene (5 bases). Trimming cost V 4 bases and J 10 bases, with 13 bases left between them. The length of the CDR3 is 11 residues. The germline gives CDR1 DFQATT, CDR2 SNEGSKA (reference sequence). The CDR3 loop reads CSATPGNSAFF. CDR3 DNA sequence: TGCAGTGCTACCCCAGGGAATTCAGCTTTCTTT.

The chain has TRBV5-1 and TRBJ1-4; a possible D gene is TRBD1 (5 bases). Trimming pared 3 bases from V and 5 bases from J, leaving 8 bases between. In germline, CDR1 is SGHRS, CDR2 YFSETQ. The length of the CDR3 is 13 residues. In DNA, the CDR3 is TGCGCCAGCAGCTGGGGCAAGAATGAAAAACTGTTTTTT. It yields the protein CASSWGKNEKLFF.

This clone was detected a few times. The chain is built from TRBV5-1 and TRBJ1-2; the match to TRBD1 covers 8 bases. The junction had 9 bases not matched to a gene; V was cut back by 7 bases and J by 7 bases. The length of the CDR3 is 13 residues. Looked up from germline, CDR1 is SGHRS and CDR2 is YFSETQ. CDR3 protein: CASSDRARSGYTF. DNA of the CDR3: TGCGCCAGCTCGGACAGGGCAAGGAGTGGCTACACCTTC.

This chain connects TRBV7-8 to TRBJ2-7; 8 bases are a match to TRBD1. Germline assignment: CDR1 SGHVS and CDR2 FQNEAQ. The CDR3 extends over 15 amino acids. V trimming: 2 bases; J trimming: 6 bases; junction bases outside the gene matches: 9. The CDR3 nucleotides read TGTGCCAGCAGCTTAACCGCAGGGGGCGCGGCCGAGCAGTACTTC. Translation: CASSLTAGGAAEQYF.

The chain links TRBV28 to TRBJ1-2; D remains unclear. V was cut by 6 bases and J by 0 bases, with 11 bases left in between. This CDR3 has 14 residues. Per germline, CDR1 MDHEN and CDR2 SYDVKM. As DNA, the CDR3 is TGTGCCAGCAGGGCCTTAGGAGCTAACTATGGCTACACCTTC. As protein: CASRALGANYGYTF.

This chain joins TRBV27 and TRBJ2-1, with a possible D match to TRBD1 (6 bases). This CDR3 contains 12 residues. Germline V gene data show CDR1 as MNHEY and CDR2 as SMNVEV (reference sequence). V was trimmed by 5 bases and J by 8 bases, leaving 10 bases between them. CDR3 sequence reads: CASSLDRHEQFF. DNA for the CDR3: TGTGCCAGCAGTCTGGACAGACATGAGCAGTTCTTC.

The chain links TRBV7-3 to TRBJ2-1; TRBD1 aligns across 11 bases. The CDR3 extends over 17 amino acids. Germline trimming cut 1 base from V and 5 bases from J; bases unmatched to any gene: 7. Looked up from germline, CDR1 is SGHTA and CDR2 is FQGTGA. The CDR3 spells CASSLSGDRGEDNEQFF. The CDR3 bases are TGTGCCAGCAGCTTAAGCGGGGACAGGGGGGAGGACAATGAGCAGTTCTTC.

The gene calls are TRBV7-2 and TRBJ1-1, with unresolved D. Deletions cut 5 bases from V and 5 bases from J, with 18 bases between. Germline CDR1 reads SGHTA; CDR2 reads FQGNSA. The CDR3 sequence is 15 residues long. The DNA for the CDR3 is TGTGCCAGCAGCCCGTGGGCGGGGTTTAGGACTGAAGCTTTCTTT. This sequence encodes CASSPWAGFRTEAFF. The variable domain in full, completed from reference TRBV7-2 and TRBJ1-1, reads GAGVSQSPSNKVTEKGKDVELRCDPISGHTALYWYRQSLGQGLEFLIYFQGNSAPDKSGLPSDRFSAERTGGSVSTLTIQRTQQEDSAVYLCASSPWAGFRTEAFFGQGTRLTVV.

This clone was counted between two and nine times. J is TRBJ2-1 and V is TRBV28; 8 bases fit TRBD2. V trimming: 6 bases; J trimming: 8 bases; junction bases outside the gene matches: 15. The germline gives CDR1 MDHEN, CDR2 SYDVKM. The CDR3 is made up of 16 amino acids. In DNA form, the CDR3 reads TGTGCCAGCAGCACCCTCTGGAGCGGGAGAGTCGATGAGCAGTTCTTC. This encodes CASSTLWSGRVDEQFF.

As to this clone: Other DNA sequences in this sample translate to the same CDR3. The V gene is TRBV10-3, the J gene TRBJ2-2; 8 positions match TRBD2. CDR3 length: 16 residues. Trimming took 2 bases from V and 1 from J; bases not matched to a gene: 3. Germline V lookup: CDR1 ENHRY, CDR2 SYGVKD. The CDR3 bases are TGTGCCATCAGTGAGAGGCTAGCGGGGAACACCGGGGAGCTGTTTTTT. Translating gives CAISERLAGNTGELFF.

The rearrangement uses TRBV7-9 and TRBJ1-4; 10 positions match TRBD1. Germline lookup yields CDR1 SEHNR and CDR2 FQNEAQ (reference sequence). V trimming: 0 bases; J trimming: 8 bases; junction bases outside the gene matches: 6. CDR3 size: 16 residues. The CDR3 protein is CASSLAGTGVQEKLFF. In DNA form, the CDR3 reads TGTGCCAGCAGCTTAGCTGGGACAGGGGTACAGGAAAAACTGTTTTTT.

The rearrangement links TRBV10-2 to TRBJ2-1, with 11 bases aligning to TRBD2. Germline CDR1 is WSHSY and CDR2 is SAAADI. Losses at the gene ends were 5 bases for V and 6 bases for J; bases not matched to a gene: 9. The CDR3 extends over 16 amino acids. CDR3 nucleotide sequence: TGCGCCAGCAGTCCCCCTAGCGGGAGGTTGGGCAATGAGCAGTTCTTC. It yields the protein CASSPPSGRLGNEQFF.

CDR3 in amino acids: CASSSTGGYEQYF. The CDR3, as DNA: TGTGCCAGCAGTTCGACAGGGGGCTACGAGCAGTACTTC. The chain couples TRBV6-2 or TRBV6-3 to TRBJ2-7; 9 positions agree with TRBD1. CDR1 and CDR2 (germline): MNHEY, SVGEGT. This CDR3 contains 13 residues. Unmatched junction bases numbered 1, after V lost 4 bases and J lost 3 bases.

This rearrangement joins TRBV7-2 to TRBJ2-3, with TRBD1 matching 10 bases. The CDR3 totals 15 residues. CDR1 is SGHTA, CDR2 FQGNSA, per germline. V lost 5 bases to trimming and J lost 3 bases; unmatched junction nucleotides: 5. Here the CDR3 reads CASSPGQGSTDTQYF. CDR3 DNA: TGTGCCAGCAGCCCGGGACAGGGGAGTACAGATACGCAGTATTTT.

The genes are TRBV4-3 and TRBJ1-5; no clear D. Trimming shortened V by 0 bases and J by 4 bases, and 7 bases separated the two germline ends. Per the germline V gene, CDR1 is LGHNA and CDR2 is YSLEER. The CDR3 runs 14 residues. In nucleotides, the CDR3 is TGCGCCAGCAGCCAAGATGACGGGAATCAGCCCCAGCATTTT. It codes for CASSQDDGNQPQHF.

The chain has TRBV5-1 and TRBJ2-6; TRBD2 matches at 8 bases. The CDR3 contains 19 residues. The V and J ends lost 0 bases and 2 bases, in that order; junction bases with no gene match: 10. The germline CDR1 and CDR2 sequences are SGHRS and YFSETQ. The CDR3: CASSLAVSGKLAGANVLTF. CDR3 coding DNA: TGCGCCAGCAGCTTGGCGGTTAGCGGGAAATTGGCTGGGGCCAACGTCCTGACTTTC.

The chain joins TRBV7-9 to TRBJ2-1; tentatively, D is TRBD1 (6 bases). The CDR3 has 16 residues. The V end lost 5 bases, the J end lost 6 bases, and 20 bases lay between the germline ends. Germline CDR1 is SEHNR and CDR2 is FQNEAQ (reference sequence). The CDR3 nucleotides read TGTGCCAGCAGCCCCGGGGCCCAAGGGGGTCCCAATGAGCAGTTCTTC. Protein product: CASSPGAQGGPNEQFF.

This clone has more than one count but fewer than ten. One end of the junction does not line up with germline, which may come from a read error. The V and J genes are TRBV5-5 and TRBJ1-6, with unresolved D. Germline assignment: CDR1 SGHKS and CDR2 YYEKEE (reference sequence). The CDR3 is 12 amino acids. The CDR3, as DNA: TGTGCCAGCAGCTTCGAAGTTGGAGGGTTGGACTTT. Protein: CASSFEVGGLDF.

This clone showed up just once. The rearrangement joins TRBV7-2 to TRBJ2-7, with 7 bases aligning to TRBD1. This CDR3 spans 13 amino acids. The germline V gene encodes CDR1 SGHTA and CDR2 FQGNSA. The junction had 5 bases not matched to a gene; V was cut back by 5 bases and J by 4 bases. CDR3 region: CASSEGATYEQYF. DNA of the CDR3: TGTGCCAGCAGCGAGGGGGCCACTTACGAGCAGTACTTC.

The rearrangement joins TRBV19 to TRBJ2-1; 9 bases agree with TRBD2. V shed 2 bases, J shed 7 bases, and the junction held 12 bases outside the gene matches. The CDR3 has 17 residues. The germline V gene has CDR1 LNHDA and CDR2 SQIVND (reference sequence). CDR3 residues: CASSIIRREGRGNEQFF. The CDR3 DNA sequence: TGTGCCAGTAGTATAATAAGGCGGGAGGGCCGCGGAAATGAGCAGTTCTTC.